This TCR beta chain was sequenced for a study of memory CD4+ T cells and cytomegalovirus serostatus. Study details: Healthy Belgian adult donors included roughly ten CMV-positive and 24 CMV-negative people. Study-level points and caveats: CD4+ memory repertoires contained about 40% of the roughly 160 reported CMV TCRbeta sequences.

Points on this clone: Its target is unknown.

Repertoires were generated with immunoSEQ multiplex PCR, while TCRdb's copy carries only in-frame clones and drops some. The sample contains tens of thousands of clones, approximately 80% of which appear only once. The sort gate was single viable CD3+CD4+CD8-CD45RO+ cells for memory CD4+ T cells. CMV serostatus came from serum IgG against pp150, pp28, p38, p52. This sequence originates from an adult in good health and CMV-seronegative. The sequencing sample was made of memory CD4+ T cells from blood.

CDR3 DNA: TGTGCCAGCAGCTTGAGGGTACGGGAGACTGAAGCTTTCTTT. Residues: CASSLRVRETEAFF. V gene TRBV11-2 combines with J gene TRBJ1-1; D uncertain. The CDR3 consists of 14 residues. Germline CDR1 SGHAT, CDR2 FQNNGV. The ends were cut back, 3 bases at V and 5 bases at J, with 13 bases in the middle.